The T cell receptor beta chain described here comes from a study of human versus mouse CDR3 diversity and MHC coevolution. General observations from the study: Human T cells were selected on over 5 MHC II alleles.

As for this clone: Its antigen is currently unknown.

Produced via immunoSEQ multiplex PCR; TCRdb's table is partial and in-frame only. The sample carries 60,000 or so clones, 94% recorded once. CDR1 and CDR2 from the germline V gene are SEHNR and FQNEAQ (reference sequence). The CDR3 sequence is 18 residues long. V was trimmed by 4 bases and J by 8 bases, leaving 27 bases between them. The chain joins TRBV7-9 to TRBJ2-1; a possible D gene is TRBD1 (7 bases). The sample consisted of naive CD4+ T cells from blood. Subset of the sample: CD45RO-negative CD62L-positive naive CD4 T cells. The TCR sequence derives from a person between 55 and 70 years old in good health. DNA of the CDR3: TGTGCCAGCAGCTCGACAGGGTACCCGGCGGGATCTGGCGATGAGCAGTTCTTC. It specifies CASSSTGYPAGSGDEQFF.